The present T cell receptor (beta chain) was sequenced within a study of blood T cell repertoires in COVID-19. Looking at the study overall: The samples span acute and convalescent COVID-19 from the United States, Italy and Spain. T cells, B-cell-depleted T cells, or PBMCs provided the cDNA or gDNA that served as material.

Original data processing: Amplification with reference gene primers provided the estimates of nucleated cell counts. Repertoires were generated with immunoSEQ multiplex PCR, while TCRdb's copy carries only in-frame clones and drops some. D and trimming come from the DNA, and the V and J calls and clone size come from that table. Here the sample spans approximately 460,000 clones, approximately 92% being singletons. In Seattle, patients joined the study during active infection and were tracked longitudinally. The CDR3 extends over 15 amino acids. Germline loops: CDR1 SGHRS, CDR2 YFSETQ. V lost 4 bases and J 3 bases, leaving 17 bases between the germline ends.

The chain links TRBV5-1 to TRBJ2-7; D gene ambiguous. The material sequenced was peripheral blood. This TCR was sampled from a young man with COVID-19, enrolled during active disease. The DNA of the CDR3 is TGCGCCAGCAGCGCCCTTTCAGGTAACCTCTACGAGCAGTACTTC. Translation: CASSALSGNLYEQYF. Using reference TRBV5-1 and TRBJ2-7 for the parts outside the CDR3, the full variable domain is KAGVTQTPRYLIKTRGQQVTLSCSPISGHRSVSWYQQTPGQGLQFLFEYFSETQRNKGNFPGRFSGRQFSNSRSEMNVSTLELGDSALYLCASSALSGNLYEQYFGPGTRLTVT.